This T cell receptor beta chain stems from a study of response to subunit inactivated influenza vaccine. Notes on the study in general: Each seasonal influenza vaccination recruits few new T cells, the authors suggested.

This CDR3 comprises 14 residues. V was shortened by 4 bases and J by 1 base, with 8 bases between the two germline ends. TCRdb itself ran the RT-PCR reads through MiXCR, one entry per CDR3 protein. The sample lists some 850,000 distinct CDR3 sequences, about 18% seen once, with 11% in the top ten. This clonotype was picked up a small number of times. Its specificity is unknown. This sequence joins TRBV12-3 or TRBV12-4 and TRBJ2-4; D ambiguous. Sequences were derived from PBMCs from blood, sampled around 5 days after vaccination. This receptor was taken from a middle-aged man who received an inactivated influenza vaccine. CDR3 in amino acids: CASSSRAAKNIQYF. CDR3 nucleotides: TGTGCCAGCAGTTCTAGGGCGGCCAAAAACATTCAGTACTTC.